The 16 T cell receptor beta chains below were found in one sample sequenced in a study of T cells in Graves' hyperthyroidism and ophthalmopathy. Amplified TCR beta CDR3 regions came from RNA transcripts. Using the HTBI primer set, a first-round RT-PCR was run on the TCR CDR3. TCRdb independently ran MiXCR on the multiplex PCR reads; one entry per CDR3 protein. This table has 300,000 to 450,000 distinct CDR3 sequences, about 25% appearing once. The specimen sequenced was blood. The receptors come from a man aged 45-60 years with Graves' hyperthyroidism.

This chain joins TRBV24-1 and TRBJ1-1, with 7 bases aligning to TRBD1. Germline V gene sequence: CDR1 KGHDR, CDR2 SFDVKD. V shed 11 bases and J 4 bases; nucleotides not matched to a gene: 9. The CDR3 consists of 13 residues. CDR3 coding DNA: TGTGCCATTCAGGGGGAAGGAGCCACTGAAGCTTTCTTT. It yields the protein CAIQGEGATEAFF.

The table lists this clonotype with a few counts. The V call is TRBV20-1, the J call TRBJ1-1, with D possibly TRBD1 on 5 matching bases. Deletions cut 4 bases from V and 4 bases from J, with 10 bases between. This CDR3 has 12 amino acids. CDR1 DFQATT and CDR2 SNEGSKA come from the germline V gene (reference sequence). In nucleotides, the CDR3 is TGCAGTGCTATCGGGGCAAGCACTGAAGCTTTCTTT. Encoded protein: CSAIGASTEAFF.

This clonotype has only a few counts. This chain joins TRBV24-1 and TRBJ2-1; a weak D match, TRBD2 (6 bases). V lost 1 base to trimming and J lost 2 bases, with 11 bases between them. This CDR3 comprises 16 residues. CDR1 is KGHDR and CDR2 is SFDVKD in the germline V gene. The CDR3, as DNA: TGTGCCACCAGTGATTTATCGGGAGAAGCCTACAATGAGCAGTTCTTC. Residues: CATSDLSGEAYNEQFF.

This chain uses TRBV20-1 with TRBJ2-5; 8 bases line up with TRBD2. V trimming: 6 bases; J trimming: 2 bases; junction bases outside the gene matches: 8. The CDR3 extends over 14 amino acids. CDR1 and CDR2 from the germline V gene are DFQATT and SNEGSKA (reference sequence). CDR3 sequence: CSASSGDAQETQYF. The CDR3 DNA reads TGCAGTGCCAGTAGCGGGGACGCTCAAGAGACCCAGTACTTC.

This clonotype has a count of ten or more. V gene TRBV30 combines with J gene TRBJ2-7, with TRBD2 as a possible D gene (6 bases). V was cut by 4 bases and J by 4 bases, with 8 bases left in between. CDR3 length equals 11 residues. The germline V gene has CDR1 GTSNPN and CDR2 SVGIG (reference sequence). DNA for the CDR3: TGTGCCTGGACTAGCGCTTACGAGCAGTACTTC. Translating gives CAWTSAYEQYF.

This clonotype was seen a few times. The chain couples TRBV20-1 to TRBJ2-7; 9 nucleotides line up with TRBD2. Germline V gene lookup returns CDR1 DFQATT and CDR2 SNEGSKA (reference sequence). The CDR3 contains 14 residues. The V gene end was trimmed by 6 bases and the J gene end by 4 bases; junction bases not matched to a gene: 10. DNA for the CDR3: TGCAGTGCAAAGTATAGCGGGAGCAGTTACGAGCAGTACTTC. Translation gives CSAKYSGSSYEQYF.

V is TRBV7-9 and J is TRBJ2-3; D is ambiguous. V shed 5 bases and J shed 4 bases, with 13 bases lying between them. Germline CDR1 and CDR2: SEHNR and FQNEAQ (reference sequence). CDR3 size: 14 residues. Here the CDR3 reads CASSRDFDPDTQYF. The CDR3 DNA follows: TGTGCCAGCAGCCGAGACTTCGACCCAGATACGCAGTATTTT.

This clonotype occurred many times. The CDR3 protein is CASRSDRGGHYEQYF. CDR3 nucleotide sequence: TGTGCCAGCAGATCCGACAGGGGGGGCCATTACGAGCAGTACTTC. The V call is TRBV28, the J call TRBJ2-7, with 9 bases fitting TRBD1. The CDR3 has 15 amino acids. Germline lookup yields CDR1 MDHEN and CDR2 SYDVKM. V trimming: 6 bases; J trimming: 4 bases; junction bases outside the gene matches: 10. The variable domain in full, completed from reference TRBV28 and TRBJ2-7, reads DVKVTQSSRYLVKRTGEKVFLECVQDMDHENMFWYRQDPGLGLRLIYFSYDVKMKEKGDIPEGYSVSREKKERFSLILESASTNQTSMYLCASRSDRGGHYEQYFGPGTRLTVT.

This clonotype showed up just a few times. The rearrangement joins TRBV6-1 to TRBJ1-2; D gene ambiguous. CDR1 is MNHNS, CDR2 SASEGT, per germline. The CDR3 is made up of 13 amino acids. V was clipped by 4 bases and J by 4 bases, with 10 bases between them. This CDR3 is CASSVNTAYGYTF. Here the CDR3 DNA reads TGTGCCAGCAGTGTGAATACCGCCTATGGCTACACCTTC.

This clonotype occurred a few times. The CDR3 region has the DNA TGCGCCAGCAGCTTGGACGGCTATAATTCACCCCTCCACTTT. This encodes CASSLDGYNSPLHF. V and J are TRBV5-1 and TRBJ1-6; no definite D call. The CDR3 length is 14 residues. Deletions cut 0 bases from V and 3 bases from J, with 4 bases between. CDR1 is SGHRS, CDR2 YFSETQ, per germline.

The V gene is TRBV20-1, the J gene TRBJ2-7; 9 nucleotides agree with TRBD2. This CDR3 has 15 residues. The V and J ends lost 4 bases and 2 bases, in that order; junction bases with no gene match: 9. Germline V lookup: CDR1 DFQATT, CDR2 SNEGSKA (reference sequence). CDR3 nucleotides: TGCAGTGCTACATGGGATCTAGCGGGACCCTACGAGCAGTACTTC. Amino acid sequence: CSATWDLAGPYEQYF.

This chain connects TRBV12-3 or TRBV12-4 to TRBJ1-2; D uncertain. The ends were cut back, 5 bases at V and 5 bases at J, with 12 bases in the middle. CDR3 length: 13 amino acids. The CDR3, as DNA: TGTGCCAGCAGTGGGAGCGTTTGGTATGGCTACACCTTC. Its translation is CASSGSVWYGYTF.

In its sample, this clonotype was seen a few times. The V call is TRBV7-3, the J call TRBJ2-1; 7 bases line up with TRBD2. Germline CDR1 and CDR2: SGHTA and FQGTGA. The CDR3 is made up of 15 amino acids. The J segment lost 6 bases and the V segment lost 5 bases, leaving 10 bases of the junction unmatched. The CDR3 is CASSQFLGGSNEQFF. CDR3 nucleotides: TGTGCCAGCAGCCAATTTCTAGGCGGGAGCAATGAGCAGTTCTTC.

This clonotype was detected only a few times. The chain recombines TRBV7-9 with TRBJ1-2; weak D call: TRBD1 (6 bases). Germline CDR1 reads SEHNR; CDR2 reads FQNEAQ (reference sequence). The CDR3 extends over 12 amino acids. V was pared by 5 bases and J by 6 bases, with 10 bases between. CDR3 in DNA: TGTGCCAGCAGCCAAGGGGGGAATGGCTACACCTTC. The encoded protein is CASSQGGNGYTF.

Remarks on this clonotype: Mismatch with germline at one junction end may stem from a read error. The chain joins TRBV3-1 to TRBJ2-7; D remains unclear. CDR3 length: 14 residues. Germline loops: CDR1 LGHDT, CDR2 YNNKEL (reference sequence). For the CDR3, the DNA is TGTGCCGGCAGCCAAGATAGAGTGAGCTACGAGCAGTACTTC. It is translated as CAGSQDRVSYEQYF.

This clonotype was detected a few times. The chain couples TRBV5-6 to TRBJ2-7; perhaps D is TRBD1 or TRBD2 (7 bases each). CDR3 size: 14 residues. V was trimmed by 4 bases and J by 4 bases, leaving 15 bases between them. Germline V gives CDR1 SGHDT, CDR2 YYEEEE. The CDR3 coding sequence is TGTGCCAGCAGCGGCAGACAGGGAGGGTACGAGCAGTACTTC. Its protein is CASSGRQGGYEQYF.